A selection of T cell receptor beta chains follows, all from one sample in a study of cytomegalovirus exposure and HLA in healthy donors. Using immunoSEQ multiplex PCR, the repertoire was profiled, and TCRdb retains in-frame clones only, with some absent. The sample carries about 170,000 clones, 55% to 65% recorded once. Material: PBMCs. These receptors were obtained from a man in his forties in good health and CMV-seronegative. CDR3s include the opening cysteine and the closing phenylalanine or tryptophan. D genes are given only for firm matches. Where a row states a size, it is once, few, many or the class of an expanded clone; other rows omit it.

V: TRBV18
size: few
D: NA
J: TRBJ2-1
DNA: TGTGCCAGCTCACCCCCGGACAGCCGGAGCGATGAGCAGTTCTTC
CDR3: CASSPPDSRSDEQFF

V: TRBV5-1
size: few
D: TRBD1
J: TRBJ2-7
DNA: TGCGCCAGCAGCTACGGGACAGCATCCTACGAGCAGTACTTC
CDR3: CASSYGTASYEQYF

V: TRBV20-1
size: NA
D: TRBD1
J: TRBJ2-7
DNA: TGCAGTGCTGAGACAGGGGTCGAGCAGTACTTC
CDR3: CSAETGVEQYF

V: TRBV9
size: once
D: TRBD2
J: TRBJ2-1
DNA: TGTGCCAGCAGCGTTCTCGGGGGGGCAGGCAATGAGCAGTTCTTC
CDR3: CASSVLGGAGNEQFF

V: TRBV7-9
size: once
D: NA
J: TRBJ2-5
DNA: TGTGCCAGCAGCTTCGGGACTCTGGGGACCCAGTACTTC
CDR3: CASSFGTLGTQYF

V: TRBV9
size: once
D: NA
J: TRBJ1-1
DNA: TGTGCCAGCAGCGTAATGCAGGGTGAAGCTTTCTTT
CDR3: CASSVMQGEAFF

V: TRBV19
size: NA
D: NA
J: TRBJ2-5
DNA: TGTGCCAGTAGTATGCCGGGGTCGGGTAAAGAGACCCAGTACTTC
CDR3: CASSMPGSGKETQYF

V: TRBV6-4
size: few
D: NA
J: TRBJ1-1
DNA: TGTGCCAGCAGTGTTAGCAGGGGGAACACTGAAGCTTTCTTT
CDR3: CASSVSRGNTEAFF

V: TRBV27
size: NA
D: TRBD2
J: TRBJ2-7
DNA: TGTGCCAGCAGCTGGACTCACCCGGGACTAGCGGGGGGCCTCTACGAGCAGTACTTC
CDR3: CASSWTHPGLAGGLYEQYF

V: TRBV6-5
size: NA
D: NA
J: TRBJ2-1
DNA: TGTGCCAGCTCCGCGACAGGACCTTTCAATGAGCAGTTCTTC
CDR3: CASSATGPFNEQFF

V: TRBV2
size: NA
D: NA
J: TRBJ1-5
DNA: TGTGCCAGCAGTGAAAGGCAGGCTCAGCCCCAGCATTTT
CDR3: CASSERQAQPQHF

V: TRBV6-1
size: NA
D: TRBD1
J: TRBJ1-3
DNA: TGTGCCAGCAGTGTGGACAGGAGCTCTGGAAACACCATATATTTT
CDR3: CASSVDRSSGNTIYF

V: TRBV14
size: NA
D: NA
J: TRBJ2-2
DNA: TGTGCCAGCAGCCAAGTCCTCACCGGGGAGCTGTTTTTT
CDR3: CASSQVLTGELFF

V: TRBV2
size: NA
D: NA
J: TRBJ1-6
DNA: TGTGCCAGCAGATCCGAAAAGTACTCCATCTATAATTCACCCCTCCACTTT
CDR3: CASRSEKYSIYNSPLHF

V: TRBV7-9
size: NA
D: TRBD1
J: TRBJ2-2
DNA: TGTGCCAGCAGCCTAACAGGGGGCTTAACCGGGGAGCTGTTTTTT
CDR3: CASSLTGGLTGELFF

V: TRBV7-6
size: NA
D: TRBD1
J: TRBJ2-2
DNA: TGTGCCAGCAGCTTAGCAGTAACAGGGGCGTTGGGAACCGGGGAGCTGTTTTTT
CDR3: CASSLAVTGALGTGELFF

V: TRBV7-2
size: NA
D: NA
J: TRBJ1-4
DNA: TGTGCCAGCAGCCCTGGGCAGGCAACTAATGAAAAACTGTTTTTT
CDR3: CASSPGQATNEKLFF

V: TRBV6-1
size: once
D: TRBD2
J: TRBJ2-7
DNA: TGTGCCAGCTTCCGGGGACTAGCGGGGGACTACGAGCAGTACTTC
CDR3: CASFRGLAGDYEQYF

V: TRBV6-6
size: NA
D: TRBD2
J: TRBJ2-1
DNA: TGTGCCAGCAGTAGACTAGCGGCCTCCTACAATGAGCAGTTCTTC
CDR3: CASSRLAASYNEQFF

V: TRBV10-3
size: NA
D: TRBD1
J: TRBJ2-5
DNA: TGTGCCATCAGTGGGGGGACAGGGACTCAAGAGACCCAGTACTTC
CDR3: CAISGGTGTQETQYF

V: TRBV5-1
size: NA
D: TRBD2
J: TRBJ2-5
DNA: TGCGCCAGCAGCCCCCCGGGACTAGCGGGGGGCTTTTTTGAGACCCAGTACTTC
CDR3: CASSPPGLAGGFFETQYF

V: TRBV4-3
size: NA
D: NA
J: TRBJ2-7
DNA: TGCGCCAGCAGCCAAACCTCTGTTGACGGGGTCCTCGGGTACGAGCAGTACTTC
CDR3: CASSQTSVDGVLGYEQYF

V: TRBV5-5
size: once
D: TRBD2
J: TRBJ2-7
DNA: TGTGCCAGCAGCTTGGGGCTAGCGGAGGCCTACGAGCAGTACTTC
CDR3: CASSLGLAEAYEQYF

V: TRBV4-3
size: NA
D: TRBD2
J: TRBJ2-5
DNA: TGCGCCAGCAGCCTGGGGGTCACTAGCGGGGGCGGGGAGCAGTACTTC
CDR3: CASSLGVTSGGGEQYF

V: TRBV5-8
size: NA
D: NA
J: TRBJ2-7
DNA: TGTGCCAGCAGTTCCGATCAGGGGACCCCCTACGAGCAGTACTTC
CDR3: CASSSDQGTPYEQYF

V: TRBV4-3
size: NA
D: NA
J: TRBJ1-1
DNA: TGCGCCAGCAGCCCCGGGGGGGGGAACACTGAAGCTTTCTTT
CDR3: CASSPGGGNTEAFF

V: TRBV5-1
size: few
D: NA
J: TRBJ2-7
DNA: TGCGCCAGCAGCTTGGTTGGCGGGGACTACGAGCAGTACTTC
CDR3: CASSLVGGDYEQYF

V: TRBV7-2
size: NA
D: NA
J: TRBJ1-4
DNA: TGTGCCAGCAGCTTGATGTCCGCGGCCGGCATGAGCAAACTGTTTTTT
CDR3: CASSLMSAAGMSKLFF

V: TRBV5-1
size: NA
D: TRBD2
J: TRBJ2-7
DNA: TGCGCCAGCAGCCCACCTGGGGGGGGAAGGCCCTACGAGCAGTACTTC
CDR3: CASSPPGGGRPYEQYF

V: TRBV28
size: few
D: TRBD1
J: TRBJ1-2
DNA: TGTGCCAGCAGAGGACAGGGGATTACTAACTATGGCTACACCTTC
CDR3: CASRGQGITNYGYTF

V: TRBV4-3
size: NA
D: NA
J: TRBJ1-2
DNA: TGCGCCAGCAGCCAAGATGTAGGGGCTGATGGCTACACCTTC
CDR3: CASSQDVGADGYTF

V: TRBV6-1
size: NA
D: TRBD1
J: TRBJ2-2
DNA: TGTGCCACCTCCGGGACAGCCGCATACACCGGGGAGCTGTTTTTT
CDR3: CATSGTAAYTGELFF

V: TRBV5-4
size: few
D: NA
J: TRBJ2-5
DNA: TGTGCCAGCAGCTTGGAGGGGCTAGAAGAGACCCAGTACTTC
CDR3: CASSLEGLEETQYF

V: TRBV6-1
size: few
D: NA
J: TRBJ2-6
DNA: TGTGCCAGCAGTGTTTTTCGTGGGGCCAACGTCCTGACTTTC
CDR3: CASSVFRGANVLTF

V: TRBV7-2
size: few
D: NA
J: TRBJ2-7
DNA: TGTGCCAGCAGTTTGCACCAGGGATCCTACGAGCAGTACTTC
CDR3: CASSLHQGSYEQYF

V: TRBV7-2
size: NA
D: NA
J: TRBJ2-7
DNA: TGTGCCAGCAGCCTACAGGGCGTCGAGCAGTACTTC
CDR3: CASSLQGVEQYF

V: TRBV11-2
size: NA
D: TRBD2
J: TRBJ2-2
DNA: TGTGCCAGCAGCTTAGTCTGGCTAGCGGGACGGGGCACCGGGGAGCTGTTTTTT
CDR3: CASSLVWLAGRGTGELFF

V: TRBV6-1
size: NA
D: NA
J: TRBJ2-7
DNA: TGTGCCAGCAGTGGCAGGCGTGGGTCCTACGAGCAGTACTTC
CDR3: CASSGRRGSYEQYF

V: TRBV4-2
size: many
D: TRBD1
J: TRBJ2-7
DNA: TGTGCCAGCAGCTCCTCGACAGGGCGTTACGAGCAGTACTTC
CDR3: CASSSSTGRYEQYF

V: TRBV5-1
size: NA
D: NA
J: TRBJ2-2
DNA: TGCGCCAGCAGCTTCGGGGGTCAGAACACCGGGGAGCTGTTTTTT
CDR3: CASSFGGQNTGELFF

V: TRBV27
size: NA
D: TRBD1
J: TRBJ1-4
DNA: TGTGCCAGCAGTAAACAGGGGGCGAGGGAAAAACTGTTTTTT
CDR3: CASSKQGAREKLFF

V: TRBV6-4
size: NA
D: TRBD2
J: TRBJ2-5
DNA: TGTGCCAGCAGTGAAGGAGCGGGAGGTTTAGAGACCCAGTACTTC
CDR3: CASSEGAGGLETQYF

V: TRBV30
size: NA
D: NA
J: TRBJ2-1
DNA: TGTGCCTGGAGTGGGGGGCCCCTGAATGAGCAGTTCTTC
CDR3: CAWSGGPLNEQFF

V: TRBV19
size: once
D: NA
J: TRBJ2-7
DNA: TGTGCCAGTAGTTTCTCCGGCAGGGGCTCGTACGAGCAGTACTTC
CDR3: CASSFSGRGSYEQYF

V: TRBV7-3
size: once
D: NA
J: TRBJ2-1
DNA: TGTGCCAGCAGCTTCAGGGGAAGGGGTAATGAGCAGTTCTTC
CDR3: CASSFRGRGNEQFF

V: TRBV7-9
size: NA
D: NA
J: TRBJ2-7
DNA: TGTGCCAGCAGCTTAGGGACAGCCCCCTACGAGCAGTACTTC
CDR3: CASSLGTAPYEQYF

V: TRBV7-8
size: NA
D: NA
J: TRBJ2-1
DNA: TGTGCCAGCAGCTTACTCGACAACTACAATGAGCAGTTCTTC
CDR3: CASSLLDNYNEQFF

V: TRBV6-5
size: NA
D: NA
J: TRBJ1-2
DNA: TGTGCCAGCAGCCTCCGGGGGGGCCTGAACTATGGCTACACCTTC
CDR3: CASSLRGGLNYGYTF

V: TRBV6-5
size: NA
D: NA
J: TRBJ1-2
DNA: TGTGCCAGCAGTGGCGGACAGTATGGCTACACCTTC
CDR3: CASSGGQYGYTF

V: TRBV4-1
size: NA
D: NA
J: TRBJ2-7
DNA: TGCGCCAGCAGCCACCCAGCCGGGGAGCAGTACTTC
CDR3: CASSHPAGEQYF